The T cell receptor (beta chain) described here comes from a study of control samples from healthy donors and cancer patients. Generated by immunoSEQ multiplex PCR, the TCRdb table keeps only in-frame clones and is missing some. Of roughly 180,000 clones listed, 75% to 95% are singletons. V was trimmed by 3 bases and J by 4 bases, leaving 13 bases between them. CDR3 length: 15 residues. Germline CDR1 reads KGHSH; CDR2 reads LQKENI. This sequence originates from a woman between 35 and 50 years old in good health. The sample taken for sequencing was blood. This chain connects TRBV18 to TRBJ1-3, with TRBD1 as a possible D gene (6 bases). This chain's CDR3 is CASSPTQGKGNTIYF. CDR3 DNA: TGTGCCAGCTCACCCACCCAGGGGAAAGGAAACACCATATATTTT.